Listed below are T cell receptor beta chains from one sample, sequenced in a study of T cell responses to AZD1222 COVID-19 vaccine. Libraries were prepared by immunoSEQ multiplex PCR; TCRdb keeps only in-frame clonotypes and omits some of them. The sample carries roughly 100,000 clones, 90% to 95% recorded once. The sample in question was peripheral blood, obtained on day 0 of AZD1222 vaccination. The receptors here all came from an adult in good health. The CDR3 runs from the conserved cysteine through the conserved F or W. The D gene is left open where the match is weak. Rows may omit the clone size; those that give it use once, few, many or a size class.

cdr3_length j_call clone_size v_call d_call cdr3_aa cdr3_nt
14 TRBJ2-7 - TRBV5-1 - CASSLGQESYEQYF TGCGCCAGCAGCTTGGGACAGGAATCGTACGAGCAGTACTTC
16 TRBJ2-1 - TRBV5-1 - CASNPSGTYGVNEQFF TGCGCCAGCAACCCATCCGGGACGTATGGGGTCAATGAGCAGTTCTTC
15 TRBJ2-1 - TRBV3-1/TRBV3-2 TRBD2 CASSPGLAPNNEQFF TGTGCCAGCAGCCCGGGACTAGCGCCGAACAATGAGCAGTTCTTC
13 TRBJ2-7 - TRBV2 - CATRRDASYEQYF TGTGCCACCCGAAGGGACGCATCCTACGAGCAGTACTTC
13 TRBJ2-7 - TRBV10-3 - CAISIQGDYEQYF TGTGCCATCTCTATCCAGGGTGATTACGAGCAGTACTTC
15 TRBJ2-3 - TRBV11-2 - CASSLKVGDTDTQYF TGTGCCAGCAGCTTAAAGGTGGGGGACACAGATACGCAGTATTTT
10 TRBJ1-5 - TRBV19 - CAAASQPQHF TGTGCCGCCGCGAGCCAGCCCCAGCATTTT
15 TRBJ2-1 - TRBV18 TRBD2 CASSPGSGRGNEQFF TGTGCCAGCTCACCAGGTAGCGGGAGGGGTAACGAGCAGTTCTTC
17 TRBJ2-7 - TRBV21-1 - CASTQRSSGKSSYEQYF TGTGCCAGCACGCAAAGATCTAGCGGGAAGTCCTCCTACGAGCAGTACTTC
16 TRBJ1-1 - TRBV10-3 - CAISESVVLLKTEAFF TGTGCCATCAGTGAGTCGGTCGTACTCTTGAAGACTGAAGCTTTCTTT
13 TRBJ1-3 - TRBV5-4 - CASSWGQGNTIYF TGTGCCAGCAGCTGGGGACAAGGAAACACCATATATTTT
17 TRBJ2-1 - TRBV9 - CASSPYWGESSYNEQFF TGTGCCAGCAGCCCGTACTGGGGGGAAAGCTCCTACAATGAGCAGTTCTTC
16 TRBJ2-5 - TRBV7-2 TRBD2 CASSPGLAGGQETQYF TGTGCCAGCAGCCCCGGACTAGCGGGAGGGCAAGAGACCCAGTACTTC
16 TRBJ2-1 few TRBV28 TRBD2 CASSGRDASGRDEQFF TGTGCCAGCAGTGGCCGGGACGCTAGCGGGAGGGATGAGCAGTTCTTC
15 TRBJ1-2 - TRBV7-9 TRBD1 CASSLGAGQGYGYTF TGTGCCAGCAGCTTAGGGGCAGGACAGGGCTATGGCTACACCTTC
16 TRBJ2-3 - TRBV19 TRBD2 CASSPTSGRATDTQYF TGTGCCAGTAGTCCAACTAGCGGGAGGGCCACAGATACGCAGTATTTT
15 TRBJ2-7 - TRBV19 - CASSMGHIQRNEQYF TGTGCCAGTAGTATGGGTCACATACAAAGGAACGAGCAGTACTTC
16 TRBJ2-2 once TRBV3-1/TRBV3-2 TRBD2 CASSQGLAANTGELFF TGTGCCAGCAGCCAAGGGCTAGCGGCCAACACCGGGGAGCTGTTTTTT
15 TRBJ1-5 - TRBV27 - CAKIKRGPWHQPQHF TGTGCCAAAATAAAACGAGGACCCTGGCATCAGCCCCAGCATTTT
13 TRBJ1-5 few TRBV30 - CAWSVGSNQPQHF TGTGCCTGGAGTGTCGGAAGCAATCAGCCCCAGCATTTT
16 TRBJ1-2 - TRBV18 - CASSPLERALGGGYTF TGTGCCAGCTCACCACTCGAGAGGGCCCTCGGGGGCGGCTACACCTTC
14 TRBJ2-1 - TRBV19 TRBD2 CASTPATSGHEQFF TGTGCCAGTACCCCAGCGACTAGCGGGCATGAGCAGTTCTTC
13 TRBJ1-2 - TRBV12-3/TRBV12-4 - CASSQREIYGYTF TGTGCCAGCAGTCAACGTGAGATTTATGGCTACACCTTC
14 TRBJ2-2 once TRBV24-1 - CATSDWRGTGELFF TGTGCCACCAGTGATTGGCGGGGTACCGGGGAGCTGTTTTTT
15 TRBJ2-1 - TRBV3-1/TRBV3-2 - CASSQSLNSYNEQFF TGTGCCAGCAGCCAATCACTTAACTCCTACAATGAGCAGTTCTTC
14 TRBJ1-4 - TRBV7-8 - CASSRDVRNEKLFF TGTGCCAGCAGCCGGGACGTGAGGAATGAAAAACTGTTTTTT
13 TRBJ2-1 - TRBV4-3 - CASSQDGNNEQFF TGCGCCAGCAGCCAAGATGGGAACAATGAGCAGTTCTTC
15 TRBJ2-7 - TRBV6-5 - CASSYRGGRTYEQYF TGTGCCAGCAGTTACAGAGGGGGACGGACCTACGAGCAGTACTTC
13 TRBJ1-2 - TRBV30 - CAWSRSFKAGYTF TGTGCCTGGAGTAGGAGCTTCAAGGCTGGCTACACCTTC
14 TRBJ2-7 once TRBV11-3 - CASSFGGSVNEQYF TGTGCCAGCAGCTTTGGAGGGAGCGTGAACGAGCAGTACTTC
14 TRBJ1-1 - TRBV15 - CATSLRGQFTEAFF TGTGCCACCAGCTTACGCGGACAGTTCACTGAAGCTTTCTTT
13 TRBJ2-3 few TRBV7-3 - CASRRDSTDTQYF TGTGCCAGCCGCAGGGATAGCACAGATACGCAGTATTTT
17 TRBJ2-1 - TRBV2 - CASSETLGLSSYNEQFF TGTGCCAGCAGTGAAACCCTCGGACTGAGCTCCTACAATGAGCAGTTCTTC
14 TRBJ1-4 - TRBV27 - CASSSHATNEKLFF TGTGCCAGCAGTTCTCACGCAACTAATGAAAAACTGTTTTTT
14 TRBJ1-1 - TRBV25-1 TRBD1 CASSERAGQGKAFF TGTGCCAGCAGTGAAAGGGCAGGACAGGGGAAAGCTTTCTTT
15 TRBJ1-1 - TRBV6-5 - CASSYSWVGDTEAFF TGTGCCAGCAGTTACTCGTGGGTGGGCGACACTGAAGCTTTCTTT
20 TRBJ1-5 - TRBV5-1 TRBD1 CASSLDGTLGTDLSNQPQHF TGCGCCAGCAGTCTTGACGGGACTCTCGGGACAGATCTTAGCAATCAGCCCCAGCATTTT
14 TRBJ2-1 - TRBV19 - CASSIDRDSREQFF TGTGCCAGTAGTATTGACAGGGACTCACGGGAGCAGTTCTTC
15 TRBJ2-2 - TRBV9 - CASAKRAELTGELFF TGTGCCAGCGCCAAAAGGGCAGAGTTGACCGGGGAGCTGTTTTTT
15 TRBJ2-2 - TRBV11-3 TRBD2 CASSLGGASTGELFF TGTGCCAGCAGTCTCGGGGGGGCGAGCACCGGGGAGCTGTTTTTT
15 TRBJ2-7 once TRBV18 - CASSPQGSGTYEQYF TGTGCCAGCTCACCACAGGGATCAGGTACCTACGAGCAGTACTTC
14 TRBJ2-1 - TRBV6-5 - CASNTRSLYNEQFF TGTGCCAGCAATACCCGCTCCCTATACAATGAGCAGTTCTTC
17 TRBJ2-5 - TRBV24-1 - CATSDLRIGPGGETQYF TGTGCCACCAGTGATTTGCGTATAGGGCCGGGCGGAGAGACCCAGTACTTC
14 TRBJ2-7 - TRBV10-3 TRBD2 CAISTSGRAYEQYF TGTGCCATTTCGACTAGCGGGAGGGCGTACGAGCAGTACTTC
17 TRBJ2-1 - TRBV7-2 - CASSTPASGYSYNEQFF TGTGCCAGCAGCACCCCTGCCAGCGGCTACTCCTACAATGAGCAGTTCTTC
12 TRBJ2-7 - TRBV11-2 - CASSKWGYEQYF TGTGCCAGCAGCAAATGGGGATACGAGCAGTACTTC
13 TRBJ2-1 once TRBV7-9 TRBD1 CASSLDRGHEQFF TGTGCCAGCAGCCTCGACAGGGGTCATGAGCAGTTCTTC
16 TRBJ2-7 - TRBV5-1 - CASSTEGGLSSYEQYF TGCGCCAGCAGCACTGAGGGCGGTCTGAGCTCCTACGAGCAGTACTTC
18 TRBJ1-6 - TRBV30 - CAPPLNFWGLVGNSPLHF TGTGCCCCGCCACTCAATTTTTGGGGCCTCGTCGGTAATTCACCCCTCCACTTT